This record covers a single T cell receptor beta chain. In TCRdb, the RACE reads were re-called with MiXCR into one record per CDR3 protein. The sample has 65,000 to 95,000 distinct CDR3 sequences, 7% to 9.5% seen once. The germline CDR1 and CDR2 sequences are SGHDT and YYEEEE. Trimming took 0 bases from V and 1 from J; bases not matched to a gene: 0. The CDR3 is 15 amino acids. The time point: healthy volunteer bleed at 6 weeks. The template was total RNA from unfractionated whole blood. This record belongs to a study of human T cells and chemical hapten exposure. Sequencing was performed on whole blood. This chain links TRBV5-6 with TRBJ2-5, with 10 bases lining up with TRBD2. The receptor comes from a female donor in good health. Some clones in this sample may be carry-over from other donors' samples. CDR3 nucleotide sequence: TGTGCCAGCAGCTTGGGGACTAGCGGCCAAGAGACCCAGTACTTC. Translated, it gives CASSLGTSGQETQYF.